This T cell receptor beta chain was recorded in a study of shared clonotypes between healthy human individuals. Worth noting for this clone: Its antigen is still unknown.

Whole-study results and caveats: Clonotypes which were not shared had lower generation probabilities than clonotypes that all four donors shared.

V shed 9 bases and J shed 2 bases, with 24 bases lying between them. CDR3 length equals 17 residues. In germline, CDR1 is MDHEN, CDR2 SYDVKM. Only in-frame clones appear in the TCRdb table, and some are missing; sequencing was by immunoSEQ multiplex PCR. The profile shows approximately 2.3 million clones, over 85% of them singletons. Material for sequencing was naive CD4+ T cells from PBMCs. Specified subset: CD45RA+ positively selected. The receptor was isolated from a man aged 18 to 29 in good health. Some clones in this sample may be carry-over from other donors' samples. The J gene is TRBJ2-3, the V gene TRBV28; possibly TRBD1 for D (6 bases). The CDR3 loop is CASPPRGDLPYTDTQYF. The CDR3 nucleotides read TGTGCCAGTCCGCCCAGGGGTGACCTCCCCTACACAGATACGCAGTATTTT.